This T cell receptor beta chain was identified in a study of cytomegalovirus exposure and HLA in healthy donors. Regarding the study as a whole: Around 160 TCR beta chains were listed as cytomegalovirus-associated.

Profiled with immunoSEQ multiplex PCR; TCRdb holds only in-frame clones, not every one. The data contain roughly 56,000 clones, about 88% of them singletons. This clone was seen only once. Its antigen is still unknown. Input material: PBMCs. The clonotype was recovered from a woman between 18 and 29 years old in good health and CMV-seronegative.

CDR3 in amino acids: CASSLQRRLPGTEAFF. In nucleotides, the CDR3 is TGTGCCAGCAGCTTGCAACGACGGCTTCCGGGCACTGAAGCTTTCTTT. This sequence joins TRBV5-4 and TRBJ1-1; no reliable D call. The V end lost 1 base, the J end lost 4 bases, and 17 bases lay between the germline ends. The germline gives CDR1 SGHNT, CDR2 YYREEE (reference sequence). The CDR3 runs 16 residues.